A selection of T cell receptor beta chains follows, all from one sample in a study of vaccination and CD4 T cells after COVID-19. Their recognized antigens are unknown. A single record per CDR3 protein comes from TCRdb applying MiXCR to the PCR reads. Here the sample spans some 8,600 distinct CDR3 sequences, over 70% being singletons. Sequenced sample: CD4+ T cells from blood, cultured in vitro. The receptors here all came from a human donor who had recovered from COVID-19. Both conserved end residues are part of each CDR3. A D gene is named only where the DNA matches it firmly. Size tells how often a clone was seen (once, few, many) or the class of an expanded clone, and some rows leave it out.

v_call	clone_size	j_call	d_call	cdr3_length	cdr3_nt	cdr3_aa
TRBV6-1	few	TRBJ1-2	-	13	TGTGCCAGCAGTGAATCCGGCAGATATGGCTACACCTTC	CASSESGRYGYTF
TRBV4-1	-	TRBJ2-7	-	14	TGCGCCAGCAGCAACCGGGACGGAATCTACGAGCAGTACTTC	CASSNRDGIYEQYF
TRBV27	-	TRBJ1-6	-	15	TGTGCCAGCAGTTTATCGGCAGCTTATAATTCACCCCTCCACTTT	CASSLSAAYNSPLHF
TRBV19	-	TRBJ1-2	-	12	TGTGCCAGTAGGGACAGCACTTATGGCTACACCTTC	CASRDSTYGYTF
TRBV20-1	-	TRBJ1-1	TRBD1	16	TGCAGTGCTTCACAGGGGGGCTTGGAACGGGACACTGAAGCTTTCTTT	CSASQGGLERDTEAFF
TRBV7-2	-	TRBJ2-1	TRBD2	20	TGTGCCAGCAGCCCCCGGGGGACTAGCGGGGGCCGGGCGTCAAGCAATGAGCAGTTCTTC	CASSPRGTSGGRASSNEQFF
TRBV19	-	TRBJ1-2	-	14	TGTGCCACGACTAGTCCCTGGCAAACCTATGGCTACACCTTC	CATTSPWQTYGYTF
TRBV7-2	-	TRBJ1-2	-	12	TGTGCCAGCAGCTTAAACAGCTATGGCTACACCTTC	CASSLNSYGYTF
TRBV2	medium-sized	TRBJ1-2	-	12	TGTGCCAGCGCGACGCGGGTTTATGGCTACACCTTC	CASATRVYGYTF
TRBV7-3	-	TRBJ2-5	TRBD2	15	TGTGCCAGCAGCTTAGGGATAGCGGGGCAAGAGACCCAGTACTTC	CASSLGIAGQETQYF
TRBV19	-	TRBJ1-6	TRBD1	16	TGTGCCAGTAGTCCCGACAGGGAGCAGCTTAATTCACCCCTCCACTTT	CASSPDREQLNSPLHF
TRBV5-4	-	TRBJ1-2	TRBD1	16	TGTGCCAGCAGCCTTGGTAGGGACAGGGGCGAGGTTGGCTACACCTTC	CASSLGRDRGEVGYTF
TRBV4-3	-	TRBJ1-4	TRBD1	14	TGCGCCAGCAGCCCGGGACAGCTTAATGAAAAACTGTTTTTT	CASSPGQLNEKLFF
TRBV7-9	-	TRBJ2-1	-	14	TGTGCCAGCAGCTTAGAGGGCAGGGCTAATGAGCAGTTCTTC	CASSLEGRANEQFF
TRBV7-2	-	TRBJ2-3	TRBD2	15	TGTGCCAGCAGCTTCCAAATTAGCGGGTCAGATACGCAGTATTTT	CASSFQISGSDTQYF
TRBV6-1	-	TRBJ1-3	-	15	TGTGCCAGCACCCCAGAGCGGAACTCTGGAAACACCATATATTTT	CASTPERNSGNTIYF
TRBV12-5	-	TRBJ1-5	-	13	TGTGCTAGTGGTTTCAACAGGGATCAGCCCCAGCATTTT	CASGFNRDQPQHF
TRBV4-1	-	TRBJ1-1	-	14	TGCGCCAGCAGCCAAGATAGAGGCGACTCTGAAGCTTTCTTT	CASSQDRGDSEAFF
TRBV30	-	TRBJ1-2	-	13	TGTGCCTGGAGTGGGGGCCTCTGGGATGGCTACACCTTC	CAWSGGLWDGYTF
TRBV7-6	few	TRBJ1-3	-	12	TGTGCCAGCAGCGGATCGGGAAACACCATATATTTT	CASSGSGNTIYF
TRBV12-2	-	TRBJ1-5	-	14	TGTGCAAGTCGCTTAGGCAGTCTCAATCAGCCCCAGCATTTT	CASRLGSLNQPQHF
TRBV7-9	-	TRBJ2-4	TRBD1	18	TGTGCCAGCAGCTTAGGTTTCCGGGACAGGCCCCTAGGGGACATTCAGTACTTC	CASSLGFRDRPLGDIQYF
TRBV19	-	TRBJ1-5	-	14	TGTGCCAGTAGTGGATCTGGGGGGTATCAGCCCCAGCATTTT	CASSGSGGYQPQHF
TRBV5-1	-	TRBJ2-6	-	14	TGCGCCAGCAGCGCAATTAGTGGGGCCAACGTCCTGACTTTC	CASSAISGANVLTF
TRBV6-1	-	TRBJ1-2	-	15	TGTGCCAGCAGTCAAAGGACGGTCTATAACTATGGCTACACCTTC	CASSQRTVYNYGYTF
TRBV15	few	TRBJ1-5	-	17	TGTGCCACCAGCAGAGAGATGGGGGGCTCGAGCAATCAGCCCCAGCATTTT	CATSREMGGSSNQPQHF
TRBV11-2	-	TRBJ2-1	TRBD2	19	TGTGCCAGCAGCACCACGGGACTAGCGGTCGTCAGCTCCTACAATGAGCAGTTCTTC	CASSTTGLAVVSSYNEQFF
TRBV20-1	-	TRBJ1-2	-	17	TGCAGTGGTAGGCCAGGAAGAGTGGAATTTGGTAACTATGGCTACACCTTC	CSGRPGRVEFGNYGYTF
TRBV19	-	TRBJ2-2	-	15	TGTGCCAGTAGTATTCCTGGTCGGGGGACCGGGGAGCTGTTTTTT	CASSIPGRGTGELFF
TRBV6-1	once	TRBJ1-6	-	14	TGTGCCAGCCTCACCCGGACGGAGAATTCACCCCTCCACTTT	CASLTRTENSPLHF
TRBV10-3	-	TRBJ2-2	TRBD2	18	TGTGCCATCAGGCGCGACAGGGGACTAGCGGGAGGTCCCGGGGAGCTGTTTTTT	CAIRRDRGLAGGPGELFF
TRBV6-2/TRBV6-3	-	TRBJ1-4	TRBD1	13	TGTGCCAGCGGCGACAGGGGGGAAGAAAAACTGTTTTTT	CASGDRGEEKLFF
TRBV7-6	-	TRBJ2-3	TRBD2	15	TGTGCCAGCAGCTTAGTAATGGCGGGAGCGGATACGCAGTATTTT	CASSLVMAGADTQYF
TRBV30	-	TRBJ1-6	-	15	TGTGCCTGGAGTCTCTCTCGACAGTACAATTCACCCCTCCACTTT	CAWSLSRQYNSPLHF
TRBV19	-	TRBJ2-3	TRBD2	15	TGTGCCAGTAGTACCTGGCGGGAGGACACAGATACGCAGTATTTT	CASSTWREDTDTQYF
TRBV14	-	TRBJ2-5	-	17	TGTGCCAGCAGCCAAGACTGGAACCGACTAGGGCAAGAGACCCAGTACTTC	CASSQDWNRLGQETQYF
TRBV14	-	TRBJ2-2	-	15	TGTGCCAGCAGCCCACGGGGGGCGGGCACCGGGGAGCTGTTTTTT	CASSPRGAGTGELFF
TRBV24-1	-	TRBJ2-3	-	15	TGTGCCACCAGTGCCCCGGACCGGAGCACAGATACGCAGTATTTT	CATSAPDRSTDTQYF
TRBV15	-	TRBJ1-5	-	12	TGTGCCACCAGCAGAGCTAATCAGCCCCAGCATTTT	CATSRANQPQHF
TRBV5-1	-	TRBJ2-5	TRBD2	15	TGCGCCAGCAGCCGTGGGACTAGCGGGCAAGAGACCCAGTACTTC	CASSRGTSGQETQYF
TRBV11-3	-	TRBJ1-1	TRBD1	17	TGTGCCAGCAGCTTAGATGGGCTGGGGGACAGCGGCACTGAAGCTTTCTTT	CASSLDGLGDSGTEAFF
TRBV18	-	TRBJ1-1	-	13	TGTGCCAGCTCACCAGGGAAGGGCACTGAAGCTTTCTTT	CASSPGKGTEAFF
TRBV27	once	TRBJ1-1	-	17	TGTGCCAGCAGTTTATTAAGAGTTGGGGGGCGAGGGACTGAAGCTTTCTTT	CASSLLRVGGRGTEAFF
TRBV6-5	-	TRBJ2-7	TRBD2	15	TGTGCCAGCAGTTACTCCGGGACTAGCGGTTACGAGCAGTACTTC	CASSYSGTSGYEQYF
TRBV20-1	-	TRBJ1-2	-	14	TGCAGTGCTAGGGCCGCAGCCCCTAACTATGGCTACACCTTC	CSARAAAPNYGYTF
TRBV7-8	-	TRBJ2-3	-	17	TGTGCCAGCACCATCAGTGGGGTACCGGAAAGCACAGATACGCAGTATTTT	CASTISGVPESTDTQYF
TRBV7-8	-	TRBJ1-1	TRBD1	16	TGTGCCAGCAGCTTAGTACTTGGGACAGGGTACACTGAAGCTTTCTTT	CASSLVLGTGYTEAFF
TRBV20-1	-	TRBJ2-7	-	13	TGCAGTGCTAGAGGGGACCCTTCCTACGAGCAGTACTTC	CSARGDPSYEQYF
TRBV7-2	large	TRBJ1-1	-	14	TGTGCCAGCAGCCGTTGGCAGGGGAGAACTGAAGCTTTCTTT	CASSRWQGRTEAFF
TRBV19	once	TRBJ1-6	TRBD1	14	TGTGCCAGTACTCCCGGACAGGGAATCTCACCCCTCCACTTT	CASTPGQGISPLHF
TRBV19	-	TRBJ1-5	TRBD1	14	TGTGCCAGTAGTATGACAGGGGCAAATCAGCCCCAGCATTTT	CASSMTGANQPQHF
TRBV15	-	TRBJ1-6	-	13	TGTGCCACCAGCAGAGGACGGGGGTCACCCCTCCACTTT	CATSRGRGSPLHF
TRBV28	-	TRBJ1-3	-	15	TGTGCCAGCAGCGTTCGTGGGCCAGGCGGAAACACCATATATTTT	CASSVRGPGGNTIYF